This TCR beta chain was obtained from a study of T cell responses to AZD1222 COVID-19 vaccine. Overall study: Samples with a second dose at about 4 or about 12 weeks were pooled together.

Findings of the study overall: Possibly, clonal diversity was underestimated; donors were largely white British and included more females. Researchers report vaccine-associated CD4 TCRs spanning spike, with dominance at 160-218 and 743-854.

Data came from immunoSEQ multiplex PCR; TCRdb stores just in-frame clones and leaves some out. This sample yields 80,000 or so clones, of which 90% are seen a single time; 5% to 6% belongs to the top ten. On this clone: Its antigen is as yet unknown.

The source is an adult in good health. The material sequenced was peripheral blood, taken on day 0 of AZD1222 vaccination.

CDR3 sequence reads: CASSFGQEDNEQFF. CDR3 nucleotide sequence: TGTGCCAGCAGCTTTGGGCAGGAGGACAATGAGCAGTTCTTC. This chain joins TRBV7-8 and TRBJ2-1; the D gene is possibly TRBD2 (5 bases). Trimming cost V 3 bases and J 5 bases, with 11 bases left between them. Germline lookup yields CDR1 SGHVS and CDR2 FQNEAQ. This CDR3 region has 14 residues.